One TCR beta chain is described in this entry. Its antigen is currently unknown. This entry comes from a study of shared clonotypes between healthy human individuals. At the level of the study: Used for every donor were three CD4 naive, three CD4 memory, two CD8 naive and one CD8 memory plate.

The study's findings and limits: Naive subsets tended to show greater estimated richness than memory subsets.

The V gene lost 5 bases and the J gene lost 1 base, with 14 bases spanning the gap. In germline, CDR1 is SGHTA, CDR2 FQGNSA. This CDR3 comprises 15 residues. The authors distributed each subset's genomic DNA evenly over several immunoSEQ plates. Sorted-subset replicate PCRs used 200 ng DNA, approximately 33,000 T cell genomes. Generated by immunoSEQ multiplex PCR, the TCRdb table keeps only in-frame clones and is missing some. Of roughly 2 million clones in the sample, 90% to 97% are singletons; the top ten hold roughly 0.13%. The clonotype was recovered from a man younger than 35 in good health. The genes are TRBV7-2 and TRBJ2-5; TRBD2 might be the D (6 bases). Source material: naive CD4+ T cells sorted from blood. The subset: CD45RA+ positively selected. CDR3 protein: CASSISGTSQETQYF. CDR3 coding DNA: TGTGCCAGCAGCATTAGCGGAACTAGCCAAGAGACCCAGTACTTC.